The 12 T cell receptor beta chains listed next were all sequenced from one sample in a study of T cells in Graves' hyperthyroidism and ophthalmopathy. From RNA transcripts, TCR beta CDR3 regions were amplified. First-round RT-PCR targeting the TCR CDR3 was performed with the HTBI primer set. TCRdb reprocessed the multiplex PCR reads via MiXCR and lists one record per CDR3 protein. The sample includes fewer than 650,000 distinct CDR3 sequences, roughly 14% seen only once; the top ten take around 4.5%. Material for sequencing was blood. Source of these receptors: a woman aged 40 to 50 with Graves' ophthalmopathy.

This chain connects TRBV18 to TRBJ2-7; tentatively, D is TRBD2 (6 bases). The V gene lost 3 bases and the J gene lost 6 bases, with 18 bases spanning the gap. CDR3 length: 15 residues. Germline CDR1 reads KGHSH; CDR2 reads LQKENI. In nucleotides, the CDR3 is TGTGCCAGCTCACCCCGGTCGGGGGAGACAGCCGAGCAGTACTTC. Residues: CASSPRSGETAEQYF. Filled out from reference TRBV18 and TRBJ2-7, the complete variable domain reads NAGVMQNPRHLVRRRGQEARLRCSPMKGHSHVYWYRQLPEEGLKFMVYLQKENIIDESGMPKERFSAEFPKEGPSILRIQQVVRGDSAAYFCASSPRSGETAEQYFGPGTRLTVT.

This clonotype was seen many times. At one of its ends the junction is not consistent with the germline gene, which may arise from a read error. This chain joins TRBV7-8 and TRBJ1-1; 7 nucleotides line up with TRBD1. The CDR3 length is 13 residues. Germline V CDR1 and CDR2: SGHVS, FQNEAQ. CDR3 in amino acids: CASSIDRATEAFF. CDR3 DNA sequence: TGTGCCAGCAGCATCGACAGGGCCACTGAAGCCTTCTTT.

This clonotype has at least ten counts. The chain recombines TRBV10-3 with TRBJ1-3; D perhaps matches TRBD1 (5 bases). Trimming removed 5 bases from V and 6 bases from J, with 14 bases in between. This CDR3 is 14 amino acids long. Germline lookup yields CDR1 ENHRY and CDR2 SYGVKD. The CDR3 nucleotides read TGTGCCATCAGTTGGGGCCAAGCCGAAAACACCATATATTTT. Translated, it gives CAISWGQAENTIYF.

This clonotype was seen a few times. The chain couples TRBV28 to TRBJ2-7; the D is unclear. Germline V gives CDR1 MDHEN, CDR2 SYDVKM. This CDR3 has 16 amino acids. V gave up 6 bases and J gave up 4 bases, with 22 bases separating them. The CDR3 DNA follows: TGTGCCAGCAGAGCTTTTTTGCAGACCACCCTTTACGAGCAGTACTTC. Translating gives CASRAFLQTTLYEQYF.

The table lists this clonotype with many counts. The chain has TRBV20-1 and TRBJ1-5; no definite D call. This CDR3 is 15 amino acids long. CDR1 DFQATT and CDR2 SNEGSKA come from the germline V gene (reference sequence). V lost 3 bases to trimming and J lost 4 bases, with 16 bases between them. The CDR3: CSASPIGGLNQPQHF. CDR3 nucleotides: TGCAGTGCTAGTCCTATTGGAGGGTTGAATCAGCCCCAGCATTTT.

DNA for the CDR3: TGTGCCAGCAGTGCACAGGTTCAGTACGAGCAGTACTTC. As protein: CASSAQVQYEQYF. This rearrangement joins TRBV2 to TRBJ2-7, with D possibly matching TRBD1 (5 bases). Between the trimmed V and J ends, which lost 4 bases and 4 bases, there was a span of 11 bases. The CDR3 runs to 13 residues. The germline CDR1 and CDR2 sequences are SNHLY and FYNNEI.

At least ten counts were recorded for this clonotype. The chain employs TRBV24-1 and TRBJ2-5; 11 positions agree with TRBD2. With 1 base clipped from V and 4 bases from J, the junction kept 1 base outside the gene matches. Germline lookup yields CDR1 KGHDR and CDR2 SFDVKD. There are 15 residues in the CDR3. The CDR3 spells CATSDLTSGGETQYF. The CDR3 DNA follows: TGTGCCACCAGTGATTTAACTAGCGGGGGAGAGACCCAGTACTTC.

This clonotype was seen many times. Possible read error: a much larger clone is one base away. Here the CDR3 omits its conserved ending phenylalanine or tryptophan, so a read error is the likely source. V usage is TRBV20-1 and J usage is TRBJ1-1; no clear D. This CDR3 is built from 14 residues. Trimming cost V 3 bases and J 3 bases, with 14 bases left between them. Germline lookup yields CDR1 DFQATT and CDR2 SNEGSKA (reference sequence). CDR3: CSARTGSGDTEAFL. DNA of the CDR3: TGCAGTGCTAGGACGGGGAGCGGGGACACTGAAGCTTTCCTT.

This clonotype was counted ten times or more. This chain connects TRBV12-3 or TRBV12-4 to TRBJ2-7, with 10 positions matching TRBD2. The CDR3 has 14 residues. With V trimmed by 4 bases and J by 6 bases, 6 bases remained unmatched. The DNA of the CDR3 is TGTGCCAGCAGTTCTAGCGGGAGTGGGGGCGAGCAGTACTTC. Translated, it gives CASSSSGSGGEQYF.

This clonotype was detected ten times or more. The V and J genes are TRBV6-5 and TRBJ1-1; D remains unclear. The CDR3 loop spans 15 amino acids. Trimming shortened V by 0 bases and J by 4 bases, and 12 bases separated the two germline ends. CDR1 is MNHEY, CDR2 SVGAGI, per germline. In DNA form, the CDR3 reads TGTGCCAGCAGTTACTCGGCTCCGGGAGTCACTGAAGCTTTCTTT. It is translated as CASSYSAPGVTEAFF.

The CDR3 DNA sequence: TGTGCCAGCAGCCAAGACGGGATGTGGAATTCACCCCTCCACTTT. The encoded protein is CASSQDGMWNSPLHF. The chain recombines TRBV3-1 with TRBJ1-6; D is unresolved. Germline V gene sequence: CDR1 LGHDT, CDR2 YNNKEL (reference sequence). The CDR3 is made up of 15 amino acids. V lost 0 bases to trimming and J lost 7 bases, with 10 bases between them.

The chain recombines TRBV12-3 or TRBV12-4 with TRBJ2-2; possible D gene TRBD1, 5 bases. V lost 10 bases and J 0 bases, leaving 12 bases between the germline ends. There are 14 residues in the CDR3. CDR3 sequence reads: CANKRQSNTGELFF. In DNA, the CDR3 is TGTGCCAACAAACGACAGTCGAACACCGGGGAGCTGTTTTTT.